This T cell receptor (beta chain) was captured in a study of CXCR3-negative and CXCR3-positive naive CD8 T cells. In the study overall: The libraries together contributed 110 million to 150 million TRB reads, each supplying about 1.5 +/- 0.3 million. Whole-study results and caveats: Naive subsets did not differ in surface CD5, and TRB CDR3 properties served to infer TCR strength.

Of note for this clonotype: Its antigen remains unknown.

The CDR3 is made up of 16 amino acids. Looked up from germline, CDR1 is MDHEN and CDR2 is SYDVKM. Carrying UMI labels, the TRB cDNA libraries were prepared through 5' RACE. TCRdb reprocessed the 5' RACE reads and reports one entry per CDR3 protein, with no DNA. This sample contains about 120,000 distinct CDR3 sequences. Sequenced input: naive CXCR3- CD8+ T cells from blood. The subset is: CD45RO-CCR7+CD27+CD95- naive CD8+ T cells lacking CXCR3 (TNR3-). The clonotype comes from a human donor in good health. Some clones in this sample may be carry-over from other donors' samples. The rearrangement uses TRBV28 and TRBJ2-2; the D call of TRBD2 rests on TCRdb alone, since no DNA is present to check it. Here the CDR3 reads CASNPPLAGGTGELFF.